This entry lists 32 T cell receptor beta chains sequenced from one sample in a study of CD8 T cells in Susac syndrome. RNA was extracted with the RNeasy kit, and a quantity of roughly 0.5 to 1 ug was reverse transcribed using random hexamers. Using its own MiXCR run on the immunoSEQ multiplex PCR reads, TCRdb lists one record per CDR3 protein. Here the sample spans under 150,000 distinct CDR3 sequences, roughly 95% being singletons. Material for sequencing was CD4+ T cells from PBMCs. Receptors originate from a human donor with Susac syndrome.

The CDR3 nucleotides read TGTGCCAGCAGTAAACTAGATCTGAACGGGCAGTACTTC. Encoded protein: CASSKLDLNGQYF. The chain recombines TRBV6-6 with TRBJ2-7; maybe TRBD2 (5 bases). Per the germline V gene, CDR1 is MNHNY and CDR2 is SVGAGI (reference sequence). Trimming took off 5 bases at V and 9 bases at J, with 17 bases between the two ends. This CDR3 comprises 13 residues.

The V gene is TRBV7-3, the J gene TRBJ2-1; TRBD1 aligns across 10 bases. V gave up 5 bases and J gave up 2 bases; unmatched junction bases: 3. Germline-derived CDR1 and CDR2 are SGHTA and FQGTGA. The CDR3 length is 15 residues. For the CDR3, the DNA is TGTGCCAGCAGCCCCGACAGGGGGCCCTACAATGAGCAGTTCTTC. It is translated as CASSPDRGPYNEQFF.

The chain links TRBV5-1 to TRBJ2-1, with TRBD2 as a possible D gene (6 bases). Trimming took off 1 base at V and 6 bases at J, with 14 bases between the two ends. The length of the CDR3 is 15 residues. Germline V gives CDR1 SGHRS, CDR2 YFSETQ. In DNA, the CDR3 is TGCGCCAGCAGCTTGTGGGGGGAGTTGGGCAATGAGCAGTTCTTC. This gives the protein CASSLWGELGNEQFF.

The chain recombines TRBV20-1 with TRBJ2-1, with TRBD2 as a possible D gene (5 bases). CDR1 is DFQATT, CDR2 SNEGSKA, per germline (reference sequence). CDR3 length: 15 residues. The V and J ends lost 4 bases and 3 bases respectively, with 16 bases between them. As DNA, the CDR3 is TGCAGTGCTACTGCTAGCCGCCGGGTCTACAATGAGCAGTTCTTC. Its protein product is CSATASRRVYNEQFF.

V usage is TRBV3-1 and J usage is TRBJ2-7, with 9 nucleotides matching TRBD2. Germline V gene data show CDR1 as LGHDT and CDR2 as YNNKEL (reference sequence). This CDR3 contains 14 residues. V dropped 7 bases and J dropped 3; count of bases not matched to a gene: 7. The CDR3 DNA is TGTGCCAGCACCGCTAGCGGGAACTACTACGAGCAGTACTTC. Amino acid sequence: CASTASGNYYEQYF.

CDR3 nucleotides: TGCGCCAGCAGCCAAGACGCGGGGTACAATGAGCAGTTCTTC. This sequence encodes CASSQDAGYNEQFF. This rearrangement joins TRBV4-1 to TRBJ2-1, with D perhaps TRBD2 (6 bases). From germline, CDR1 is MGHRA and CDR2 YSYEKL. CDR3 size: 14 residues. The ends were cut back, 0 bases at V and 4 bases at J, with 7 bases in the middle.

This chain joins TRBV7-9 and TRBJ1-5; 8 nucleotides line up with TRBD1. The CDR3 contains 15 residues. Germline CDR1 SEHNR, CDR2 FQNEAQ (reference sequence). Trimming removed 4 bases from V and 3 bases from J; junction bases left unmatched: 5. The CDR3 loop reads CASSSGTGYNQPQHF. The DNA for the CDR3 is TGTGCCAGCAGCTCCGGGACAGGCTACAATCAGCCCCAGCATTTT.

V is TRBV11-2 and J is TRBJ2-3, with a tentative D call TRBD2 (5 bases). Trimming removed 2 bases from V and 6 bases from J, with 15 bases in between. This CDR3 region has 15 residues. CDR1 and CDR2 from the germline V gene are SGHAT and FQNNGV. The CDR3 loop is CASSLLRSRRDTQYF. As DNA, the CDR3 is TGTGCCAGCAGCTTACTCAGGTCACGGAGGGATACGCAGTATTTT.

The CDR3: CASSLEGTREKETQYF. The CDR3 DNA is TGCGCCAGCAGCTTGGAAGGGACAAGAGAAAAAGAGACCCAGTACTTC. This sequence joins TRBV5-1 and TRBJ2-5, with a weak D call TRBD1 (6 bases). The V gene lost 0 bases and the J gene lost 3 bases, with 15 bases spanning the gap. The CDR3 has 16 residues. Germline loops: CDR1 SGHRS, CDR2 YFSETQ.

V and J are TRBV4-2 and TRBJ2-3; D possibly uses TRBD1 or TRBD2 (5 bases each). The germline V and J ends were trimmed by 5 bases and 6 bases, with 15 bases remaining between them. The CDR3 loop spans 14 amino acids. The germline CDR1 and CDR2 sequences are LGHNA and YNFKEQ. The CDR3 DNA reads TGTGCCAGCAGCAGGGACGGGCTTCGCGATACGCAGTATTTT. It codes for CASSRDGLRDTQYF.

V usage is TRBV3-1 and J usage is TRBJ2-7; the match to TRBD2 covers 13 bases. This CDR3 has 16 residues. Germline V gene sequence: CDR1 LGHDT, CDR2 YNNKEL (reference sequence). V shed 4 bases, J shed 5 bases, and the junction held 8 bases outside the gene matches. As DNA, the CDR3 is TGTGCCAGCAGCCCTACAGGACTAGCGGGAGCCCACGAGCAGTACTTC. Its translation is CASSPTGLAGAHEQYF.

This sequence joins TRBV3-1 and TRBJ1-1, with 8 bases that match TRBD1. The CDR3 spans 16 residues. The germline V gene has CDR1 LGHDT and CDR2 YNNKEL (reference sequence). Trimming at V came to 3 bases and at J to 4 bases, leaving 10 bases not matched to a gene. The CDR3 sequence is CASSHPKLTGGTEAFF. In nucleotides, the CDR3 is TGTGCCAGCAGCCATCCCAAATTAACAGGGGGCACTGAAGCTTTCTTT.

This chain connects TRBV6-6 to TRBJ2-7, with 8 bases aligning to TRBD2. The CDR3 covers 15 residues. The J segment lost 1 base and the V segment lost 2 bases, leaving 4 bases of the junction unmatched. The germline gives CDR1 MNHNY, CDR2 SVGAGI (reference sequence). Written as DNA, the CDR3 is TGTGCCAGCAGTTACCCGCTAGCGGGTTCCTACGAGCAGTACTTC. Amino acid sequence: CASSYPLAGSYEQYF.

The chain couples TRBV25-1 to TRBJ2-2, with D unresolved. The CDR3 runs 16 residues. The ends were cut back, 0 bases at V and 3 bases at J, with 11 bases in the middle. Germline V lookup: CDR1 MGHDK, CDR2 SYGVNS. The CDR3 is CASSEYRTVDTGELFF. For the CDR3, the DNA is TGTGCCAGCAGTGAATATAGGACCGTCGACACCGGGGAGCTGTTTTTT.

This chain's CDR3 is CASEGYTEAFF. The CDR3 coding sequence is TGTGCCAGCGAGGGATACACTGAAGCTTTCTTT. The chain combines TRBV28 with TRBJ1-1, with no clear D. Germline CDR1 is MDHEN and CDR2 is SYDVKM. The CDR3 loop spans 11 amino acids. The V gene lost 8 bases and the J gene lost 3 bases, with 7 bases spanning the gap.

On this clonotype: Since no conserved phenylalanine or tryptophan closes the CDR3, a read error is the likely cause. The chain links TRBV28 to TRBJ2-3; D may be TRBD1 (5 bases). The CDR3 has 14 residues. CDR1 and CDR2 (germline): MDHEN, SYDVKM. With 6 bases removed from V and 1 base from J, the gap between germline ends came to 11 bases. Here the CDR3 reads CASRAVTGTDTQYL. CDR3 bases: TGTGCCAGCAGGGCCGTGACAGGCACAGATACGCAGTATCTT.

J is TRBJ2-5 and V is TRBV18; D is perhaps TRBD2 (6 bases). Germline V gene data show CDR1 as KGHSH and CDR2 as LQKENI. With 3 bases removed from V and 2 bases from J, the gap between germline ends came to 10 bases. The length of the CDR3 is 14 residues. CDR3 DNA sequence: TGTGCCAGCTCACCCCAACGGGGGCAAGAGACCCAGTACTTC. It encodes CASSPQRGQETQYF.

This clonotype was recorded a few times. This chain links TRBV25-1 with TRBJ2-7, with a tentative D call TRBD2 (5 bases). CDR3 size: 12 residues. Trimming took off 2 bases at V and 4 bases at J, with 6 bases between the two ends. From germline, CDR1 is MGHDK and CDR2 SYGVNS. CDR3 loop: CASSERGYEQYF. Here the CDR3 DNA reads TGTGCCAGCAGTGAACGGGGTTACGAGCAGTACTTC.

J is TRBJ2-1 and V is TRBV18; D is unresolved. The germline V and J ends were trimmed by 6 bases and 4 bases, with 13 bases remaining between them. Germline CDR1 reads KGHSH; CDR2 reads LQKENI. This CDR3 has 14 residues. CDR3 DNA sequence: TGTGCCAGCTCGGCCTTGGACGCATACAATGAGCAGTTCTTC. Translated: CASSALDAYNEQFF.

V usage is TRBV4-1 and J usage is TRBJ1-1; 7 positions match TRBD1. Germline loops: CDR1 MGHRA, CDR2 YSYEKL. With 2 bases clipped from V and 6 bases from J, the junction kept 9 bases outside the gene matches. This CDR3 has 15 residues. CDR3 nucleotide sequence: TGCGCCAGCAGCCAACAGGGGGGAAAACACTCTGAAGCTTTCTTT. This sequence encodes CASSQQGGKHSEAFF.

This chain connects TRBV10-2 to TRBJ1-1; TRBD1 is a possible D gene (6 bases). Trimming shortened V by 4 bases and J by 0 bases, and 9 bases separated the two germline ends. Per germline, CDR1 WSHSY and CDR2 SAAADI. The CDR3 has 14 amino acids. As DNA, the CDR3 is TGCGCCAGCAGTGTCCAGGGGTTGAACACTGAAGCTTTCTTT. This translates into CASSVQGLNTEAFF.

This clonotype was seen a handful of times. The V and J genes are TRBV29-1 and TRBJ2-7, with a tentative D call TRBD1 (5 bases). V was clipped by 5 bases and J by 3 bases, with 11 bases between them. This CDR3 contains 12 residues. Germline V CDR1 and CDR2: SQVTM, ANQGSEA. The DNA of the CDR3 is TGCAGCGTTCAAGGGGCCAACTACGAGCAGTACTTC. It is translated as CSVQGANYEQYF.

The rearrangement joins TRBV3-1 to TRBJ2-7; D is undetermined. The CDR3 totals 13 residues. CDR1 and CDR2 from the germline V gene are LGHDT and YNNKEL (reference sequence). V was clipped by 4 bases and J by 2 bases, with 9 bases between them. The CDR3 DNA is TGTGCCAGCAGCCCAGATTGGACCTACGAGCAGTACTTC. This gives the protein CASSPDWTYEQYF.

J is TRBJ2-7 and V is TRBV7-6, with D unclear. The CDR3 runs 13 residues. V lost 2 bases and J lost 3, with 8 bases in between. The germline V gene has CDR1 SGHVS and CDR2 FNYEAQ. CDR3 nucleotide sequence: TGTGCCAGCAGCTTATCCGACTTCTACGAGCAGTACTTC. Translation gives CASSLSDFYEQYF. Drawing the rest from reference TRBV7-6 and TRBJ2-7, the complete variable domain is GAGVSQSPRYKVTKRGQDVALRCDPISGHVSLYWYRQALGQGPEFLTYFNYEAQQDKSGLPNDRFSAERPEGSISTLTIQRTEQRDSAMYRCASSLSDFYEQYFGPGTRLTVT.

The rearrangement joins TRBV11-2 to TRBJ2-3; 10 bases line up with TRBD2. This CDR3 is built from 16 residues. J gave up 5 bases and V 7 bases, and 12 bases lay outside the gene matches. Germline CDR1 and CDR2: SGHAT and FQNNGV. Written as DNA, the CDR3 is TGTGCCAGCACCACCACTAGCGGGGCCAAGGGAGATACGCAGTATTTT. It specifies CASTTTSGAKGDTQYF.

J is TRBJ2-5 and V is TRBV6-2 or TRBV6-3, with D unresolved. The CDR3 consists of 16 residues. Germline V gene sequence: CDR1 MNHEY, CDR2 SVGEGT. The V end lost 0 bases, the J end lost 3 bases, and 14 bases lay between the germline ends. The CDR3 DNA reads as TGTGCCAGCAGTTACTCCCTGCTACGGAATAAAGAGACCCAGTACTTC. This encodes CASSYSLLRNKETQYF.

This clonotype was counted a single time. The chain uses TRBV27 and TRBJ2-2; D ambiguous. Germline-derived CDR1 and CDR2 are MNHEY and SMNVEV (reference sequence). Between the trimmed V and J ends, which lost 1 base and 1 base, there was a span of 4 bases. The CDR3 extends over 14 amino acids. The CDR3 region is CASSLWENTGELFF. In nucleotides, the CDR3 is TGTGCCAGCAGTTTATGGGAGAACACCGGGGAGCTGTTTTTT.

CDR3 protein: CASSQPTSRLPYEQYF. DNA of the CDR3: TGCGCCAGCAGCCAGCCCACTAGCCGCCTCCCCTACGAGCAGTACTTC. The chain recombines TRBV4-1 with TRBJ2-7; D perhaps matches TRBD2 (6 bases). Trimming left V 3 bases short and J 2 bases short, with 17 bases between. The germline gives CDR1 MGHRA, CDR2 YSYEKL. This CDR3 spans 16 amino acids.

The V gene is TRBV28, the J gene TRBJ2-1, with 10 bases identical to TRBD2. Trimming at V came to 6 bases and at J to 4 bases, leaving 3 bases not matched to a gene. The CDR3 is made up of 14 amino acids. Germline CDR1 MDHEN, CDR2 SYDVKM. CDR3 in DNA: TGTGCCAGCAGGGCTAGCGGGAGTTACAATGAGCAGTTCTTC. Protein sequence: CASRASGSYNEQFF.

This rearrangement joins TRBV11-2 to TRBJ2-1, with D possibly TRBD1 on 7 matching bases. Per germline, CDR1 SGHAT and CDR2 FQNNGV. V was shortened by 5 bases and J by 6 bases, with 23 bases between the two germline ends. This CDR3 is 17 amino acids long. The CDR3 region is CASSPNGWAGGSNEQFF. The CDR3 nucleotides are TGTGCCAGCAGCCCGAATGGGTGGGCAGGGGGGAGCAATGAGCAGTTCTTC.

The chain's CDR3 is CASSQEKSLAGATSYNEQFF. The CDR3 bases are TGCGCCAGCAGCCAAGAAAAGTCACTAGCGGGAGCCACCTCCTACAATGAGCAGTTCTTC. The chain combines TRBV4-1 with TRBJ2-1, with TRBD2 identical over 11 bases. From germline, CDR1 is MGHRA and CDR2 YSYEKL. With V trimmed by 0 bases and J by 0 bases, 10 bases remained unmatched. This CDR3 has 20 residues.

The chain couples TRBV20-1 to TRBJ2-2, with D hard to call. Trimming cost V 0 bases and J 3 bases, with 11 bases left between them. The CDR3 covers 15 residues. The germline V gene has CDR1 DFQATT and CDR2 SNEGSKA (reference sequence). CDR3 amino acids: CSARDGRRDTGELFF. CDR3 sequence (DNA): TGCAGTGCTAGAGATGGGCGGAGAGACACCGGGGAGCTGTTTTTT.